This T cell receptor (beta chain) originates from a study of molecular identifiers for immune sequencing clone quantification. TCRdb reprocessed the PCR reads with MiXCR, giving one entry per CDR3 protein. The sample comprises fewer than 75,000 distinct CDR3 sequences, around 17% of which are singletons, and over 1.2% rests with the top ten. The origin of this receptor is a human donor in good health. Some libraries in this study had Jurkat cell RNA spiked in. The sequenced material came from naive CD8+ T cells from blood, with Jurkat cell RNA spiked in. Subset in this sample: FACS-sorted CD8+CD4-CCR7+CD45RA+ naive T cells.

The CDR3 DNA reads as TGCGCCAGCAGCTTTTGGACTAGCGCATCGTCCGGGGAGCTGTTTTTT. This translates into CASSFWTSASSGELFF. This sequence joins TRBV5-1 and TRBJ2-2; TRBD2 matches 9 bases. V gave up 2 bases and J gave up 6 bases; unmatched junction bases: 8. The CDR3 is 16 amino acids. In germline, CDR1 is SGHRS, CDR2 YFSETQ.